This T cell receptor beta chain came from a study of blood T cell repertoires in COVID-19. CDR1 is KGHDR and CDR2 is SFDVKD in the germline V gene. V gave up 12 bases and J gave up 4 bases, with 8 bases separating them. The CDR3 is made up of 10 amino acids. Profiled with immunoSEQ multiplex PCR; TCRdb holds only in-frame clones, not every one. The sample gives nearly 110,000 clones, roughly 84% of which show up once; roughly 4.4% is in the top ten. This TCR derives from a human donor in a cohort sampled during active COVID-19. This chain links TRBV24-1 with TRBJ2-5; maybe TRBD2 (6 bases). Sample: peripheral blood. The CDR3 spells CALGGETQYF. The CDR3 DNA is TGTGCCCTCGGGGGAGAGACCCAGTACTTC.